These 32 T cell receptor beta chains came from one sample sequenced in a study of T cell responses to AZD1222 COVID-19 vaccine. Produced via immunoSEQ multiplex PCR; TCRdb's table is partial and in-frame only. The table has around 190,000 clones, 80% to 90% seen once; the top ten hold under 14%. The sample here was peripheral blood, taken 28 days after the second AZD1222 dose. These receptors were taken from an adult who received the AZD1222 COVID-19 vaccine.

V is TRBV2 and J is TRBJ1-1; 8 bases are shared with TRBD1. The J segment lost 3 bases and the V segment lost 11 bases, leaving 8 bases of the junction unmatched. CDR3 length: 13 amino acids. Germline values: CDR1 SNHLY, CDR2 FYNNEI. CDR3 protein: CACRDRSYTEAFF. The CDR3 region has the DNA TGTGCCTGTCGGGACAGGTCTTACACTGAAGCTTTCTTT.

This rearrangement joins TRBV6-5 to TRBJ1-6; D uncertain. The CDR3 contains 13 residues. Trimming removed 0 bases at V and 11 bases at J, with 8 bases between. Germline-derived CDR1 and CDR2 are MNHEY and SVGAGI. The CDR3 sequence is CASSYSNRPPLHF. The CDR3 nucleotides read TGTGCCAGCAGTTACTCGAACCGGCCACCCCTCCACTTT.

The chain combines TRBV9 with TRBJ2-2, with 8 bases matching TRBD1. V was clipped by 6 bases and J by 5 bases; unmatched bases: 9. The germline gives CDR1 SGDLS, CDR2 YYNGEE. The CDR3 is 15 residues long. The CDR3 DNA is TGTGCCAGCAAAGCCGGACAGGGCCTTACCGGGGAGCTGTTTTTT. It codes for CASKAGQGLTGELFF.

The V gene is TRBV18, the J gene TRBJ2-1; D remains unclear. Trimming pared 3 bases from V and 7 bases from J, leaving 7 bases between. The CDR3 totals 12 residues. The germline V gene encodes CDR1 KGHSH and CDR2 LQKENI. CDR3 nucleotide sequence: TGTGCCAGCTCACCGCTCGCGAATGAGCAGTTCTTC. It encodes CASSPLANEQFF.

The chain employs TRBV29-1 and TRBJ1-4; D possibly corresponds to TRBD1 (5 bases). Germline V gene data show CDR1 as SQVTM and CDR2 as ANQGSEA. This CDR3 has 13 amino acids. V was trimmed by 6 bases and J by 8 bases, leaving 16 bases between them. CDR3 residues: CSVHLSGEEKLFF. In DNA form, the CDR3 reads TGCAGCGTGCACCTATCGGGGGAGGAAAAACTGTTTTTT.

Regarding this clone: Other nucleotide sequences in the sample specify the same CDR3. The rearrangement joins TRBV5-1 to TRBJ2-7; the D gene is possibly TRBD1 (6 bases). Germline V gene sequence: CDR1 SGHRS, CDR2 YFSETQ. This CDR3 has 14 residues. V shed 0 bases and J shed 1 base, with 8 bases lying between them. The CDR3 bases are TGCGCCAGCAGCTTGGCGGACAGTTCCTACGAGCAGTACTTC. Protein sequence: CASSLADSSYEQYF.

The chain couples TRBV19 to TRBJ1-4; a possible D gene is TRBD1 (6 bases). The germline gives CDR1 LNHDA, CDR2 SQIVND (reference sequence). The CDR3 consists of 14 residues. V was shortened by 7 bases and J by 8 bases, with 17 bases between the two germline ends. CDR3 bases: TGTGCCAGTAACCCGGGACACCGGGGCGAAAAACTGTTTTTT. Its protein product is CASNPGHRGEKLFF.

V gene TRBV11-2 combines with J gene TRBJ1-6; D uncertain. This CDR3 region has 12 residues. Germline V gene data show CDR1 as SGHAT and CDR2 as FQNNGV. Trimming removed 3 bases at V and 7 bases at J, with 4 bases between. The CDR3, as DNA: TGTGCCAGCAGCTTTGTGAATTCACCCCTCCACTTT. Amino acids: CASSFVNSPLHF.

This chain connects TRBV28 to TRBJ1-6; 10 bases line up with TRBD1. Germline V gene lookup returns CDR1 MDHEN and CDR2 SYDVKM. This CDR3 has 14 amino acids. The V gene end was trimmed by 6 bases and the J gene end by 8 bases; junction bases not matched to a gene: 4. DNA for the CDR3: TGTGCCAGCAGGGGGGACAGGGGATATTCACCCCTCCACTTT. As protein: CASRGDRGYSPLHF.

This clone was found a few times. The chain joins TRBV6-5 to TRBJ1-1; D unresolved. V lost 8 bases and J lost 5, with 21 bases in between. Germline CDR1 and CDR2: MNHEY and SVGAGI. The CDR3 extends over 15 amino acids. The CDR3 region has the DNA TGTGCCAGCTCTCGGGAACGGACTTTGAGAACTGAAGCTTTCTTT. This sequence encodes CASSRERTLRTEAFF.

The chain recombines TRBV19 with TRBJ1-1, with 8 bases aligning to TRBD1. The germline gives CDR1 LNHDA, CDR2 SQIVND (reference sequence). J gave up 0 bases and V 4 bases, and 1 base lay outside the gene matches. The CDR3 runs to 14 residues. The CDR3 protein is CASSRQGLNTEAFF. The CDR3 region has the DNA TGTGCCAGTAGTAGACAGGGGCTGAACACTGAAGCTTTCTTT.

This clone was counted a few times. V usage is TRBV19 and J usage is TRBJ1-2; D is possibly TRBD1 (5 bases). Trimming stripped 5 bases from V and 4 bases from J, with 17 bases between. This CDR3 spans 15 amino acids. The germline V gene has CDR1 LNHDA and CDR2 SQIVND (reference sequence). The CDR3 spells CASSYFGTSGYGYTF. In DNA form, the CDR3 reads TGTGCCAGTAGTTATTTCGGGACCTCTGGCTATGGCTACACCTTC.

The chain employs TRBV7-9 and TRBJ1-1; TRBD1 might be the D (5 bases). V was clipped by 0 bases and J by 5 bases, with 10 bases between them. The CDR3 sequence is 14 residues long. Germline loops: CDR1 SEHNR, CDR2 FQNEAQ (reference sequence). CDR3 sequence reads: CASSLAAGGTEAFF. The DNA for the CDR3 is TGTGCCAGCAGCTTAGCGGCGGGGGGAACTGAAGCTTTCTTT.

The chain couples TRBV16 to TRBJ1-2; no definite D call. The CDR3 length is 16 residues. V shed 2 bases and J shed 0 bases, with 13 bases lying between them. CDR1 KGHSY and CDR2 FQNENV come from the germline V gene. In DNA form, the CDR3 reads TGTGCCAGCAGCCAAGGCTGGGGATTAGCTAACTATGGCTACACCTTC. Amino acid sequence: CASSQGWGLANYGYTF.

Worth noting for this clone: At the DNA level, this CDR3 is encoded by other sequences in the same sample as well. In DNA, the CDR3 is TGTGCCAGCAGCCAGGGCCGAAAAAACACTGAAGCTTTCTTT. Translated, it gives CASSQGRKNTEAFF. This chain connects TRBV7-9 to TRBJ1-1; TRBD1 might be the D (5 bases). With 5 bases removed from V and 2 bases from J, the gap between germline ends came to 12 bases. CDR3 length: 14 residues. The germline CDR1 and CDR2 sequences are SEHNR and FQNEAQ (reference sequence).

This chain joins TRBV4-1 and TRBJ2-7; a possible D gene is TRBD1 (6 bases). The germline V gene encodes CDR1 MGHRA and CDR2 YSYEKL. Trimming took 0 bases from V and 3 from J, leaving 12 bases between them. The CDR3 spans 15 residues. The CDR3 sequence: CASSQEGQSYYEQYF. The CDR3 nucleotides are TGCGCCAGCAGCCAAGAAGGACAGAGCTACTACGAGCAGTACTTC.

The count of this clone is one. The chain couples TRBV3-1 (or the pseudogene TRBV3-2) to TRBJ1-2; 8 nucleotides agree with TRBD1. Germline values: CDR1 LGHDT, CDR2 YNNKEL (reference sequence). The CDR3 is 15 amino acids. With 5 bases clipped from V and 1 base from J, the junction kept 6 bases outside the gene matches. The DNA of the CDR3 is TGTGCCAGCAGCATTGGGACAGGTGGTAACTATGGCTACACCTTC. It specifies CASSIGTGGNYGYTF.

This clone was observed a single time. This sequence joins TRBV10-3 and TRBJ2-7; the match to TRBD2 covers 8 bases. Germline V gene data show CDR1 as ENHRY and CDR2 as SYGVKD. The J segment lost 7 bases and the V segment lost 6 bases, leaving 8 bases of the junction unmatched. This CDR3 region has 13 residues. The CDR3 spells CAISHGTSQEQYF. CDR3 in DNA: TGTGCCATCAGCCACGGGACTAGTCAAGAGCAGTACTTC.

The chain joins TRBV5-6 to TRBJ2-5; no clear D. The CDR3 runs 14 residues. Germline assignment: CDR1 SGHDT and CDR2 YYEEEE. Deletions cut 2 bases from V and 5 bases from J, with 13 bases between. DNA for the CDR3: TGTGCCAGCAGCTTTAAGGGTCACGGGGAGACCCAGTACTTC. This translates into CASSFKGHGETQYF.

This chain connects TRBV6-4 to TRBJ1-2; TRBD1 matches at 9 bases. The CDR3 extends over 15 amino acids. The trim removed 3 bases at V and 5 bases at J, leaving 7 bases unmatched. Germline lookup yields CDR1 MRHNA and CDR2 SNTAGT. This CDR3 reads CASSEETGGAYGYTF. The CDR3 DNA reads as TGTGCCAGCAGTGAGGAGACAGGGGGAGCATATGGCTACACCTTC.

The CDR3 DNA reads as TGTGCCAGCACCTTAGCTGGGTTCGGGAACACTGAAGCTTTCTTT. Encoded protein: CASTLAGFGNTEAFF. The rearrangement joins TRBV3-1 (or the pseudogene TRBV3-2) to TRBJ1-1; D unclear. The germline V gene encodes CDR1 LGHDT and CDR2 YNNKEL (reference sequence). V gave up 7 bases and J gave up 1 base, with 16 bases separating them. The CDR3 runs to 15 residues.

This clone came up a few times. This chain uses TRBV25-1 with TRBJ2-3; tentative D call: TRBD1 (5 bases). The CDR3 loop spans 17 amino acids. Trimming cost V 5 bases and J 0 bases, with 18 bases left between them. Germline values: CDR1 MGHDK, CDR2 SYGVNS. CDR3: CASSLGQGTHSTDTQYF. The CDR3 DNA follows: TGTGCCAGCAGTCTCGGCCAGGGAACACATAGCACAGATACGCAGTATTTT.

The V gene is TRBV18, the J gene TRBJ1-1; 11 bases map to TRBD1. Germline CDR1 reads KGHSH; CDR2 reads LQKENI. The CDR3 is 17 residues long. The V segment lost 6 bases and the J segment 8 bases; nucleotides outside the gene matches: 17. CDR3 sequence (DNA): TGTGCCAGCTCTCCCCTGCGAGGACAGGGGGCAGGACTGGAAGCTTTCTTT. Amino acid sequence: CASSPLRGQGAGLEAFF.

The V and J genes are TRBV21-1 and TRBJ1-2. TRBV21-1 is a recognized pseudogene. This CDR3 is 18 amino acids long. The CDR3 reads CASSNGDGAGVANYGYTF. CDR3 in DNA: TGTGCCAGCAGCAATGGCGACGGAGCCGGGGTGGCAAACTATGGCTACACCTTC.

This sequence joins TRBV29-1 and TRBJ1-1, with D perhaps TRBD1 (5 bases). This CDR3 is built from 12 residues. V lost 2 bases and J lost 1, with 5 bases in between. Germline V gene data show CDR1 as SQVTM and CDR2 as ANQGSEA. As DNA, the CDR3 is TGCAGCGTTGAACAGGGGAACACTGAAGCTTTCTTT. It yields the protein CSVEQGNTEAFF. The whole variable domain, filled in from reference TRBV29-1 and TRBJ1-1, reads SAVISQKPSRDICQRGTSLTIQCQVDSQVTMMFWYRQQPGQSLTLIATANQGSEATYESGFVIDKFPISRPNLTFSTLTVSNMSPEDSSIYLCSVEQGNTEAFFGQGTRLTVV.

This chain links TRBV30 with TRBJ1-5; 8 bases line up with TRBD1. Looked up from germline, CDR1 is GTSNPN and CDR2 is SVGIG (reference sequence). V trimming: 1 base; J trimming: 5 bases; junction bases outside the gene matches: 7. The CDR3 contains 15 residues. CDR3 residues: CAWSGAGGRYQPQHF. In DNA form, the CDR3 reads TGTGCCTGGAGTGGTGCAGGGGGCAGGTATCAGCCCCAGCATTTT.

The chain has TRBV27 and TRBJ1-5; weak D call: TRBD1 (5 bases). Per germline, CDR1 MNHEY and CDR2 SMNVEV (reference sequence). The V end lost 3 bases, the J end lost 7 bases, and 13 bases lay between the germline ends. There are 14 residues in the CDR3. CDR3 DNA: TGTGCCAGCAGTTTTGCGGGGGGAGGCCAGCCCCAGCATTTT. As protein: CASSFAGGGQPQHF.

V is TRBV25-1 and J is TRBJ1-2, with D possibly TRBD1 on 5 matching bases. The CDR3 is 14 amino acids. In germline, CDR1 is MGHDK, CDR2 SYGVNS. Trimming shortened V by 2 bases and J by 8 bases, and 15 bases separated the two germline ends. The DNA of the CDR3 is TGTGCCAGCAGTGAAGACAGTATATTGGGGGGCTACACCTTC. It yields the protein CASSEDSILGGYTF.

This chain links TRBV6-5 with TRBJ1-5; D uncertain. Trimming took 5 bases from V and 6 from J, leaving 11 bases between them. This CDR3 comprises 13 residues. The V gene's germline CDR1 is MNHEY and CDR2 SVGAGI. The CDR3 nucleotides are TGTGCCAGCAGTACACGGGAGGGTCAGCCCCAGCATTTT. Translating it yields CASSTREGQPQHF.

This rearrangement joins TRBV30 to TRBJ1-5; no reliable D call. The germline V gene encodes CDR1 GTSNPN and CDR2 SVGIG (reference sequence). This CDR3 has 11 amino acids. V was cut by 0 bases and J by 11 bases, with 8 bases left in between. The CDR3 region is CAWSVGWAQHF. DNA for the CDR3: TGTGCCTGGAGTGTAGGGTGGGCCCAGCATTTT.

The gene calls are TRBV5-4 and TRBJ1-6, with D unresolved. CDR3 length: 17 residues. Germline values: CDR1 SGHNT, CDR2 YYREEE (reference sequence). Trimming took 0 bases from V and 0 from J, leaving 10 bases between them. The CDR3 bases are TGTGCCAGCAGCTTGGGTGGAACGAGCTCCTATAATTCACCCCTCCACTTT. Translated: CASSLGGTSSYNSPLHF.

This rearrangement joins TRBV13 to TRBJ1-2; unclear D gene. The CDR3 consists of 14 residues. Germline V gene sequence: CDR1 PRHDT, CDR2 FYEKMQ (reference sequence). V lost 1 base and J 8 bases, leaving 14 bases between the germline ends. The chain's CDR3 is CASSLAVQKRGYTF. CDR3 nucleotides: TGTGCCAGCAGCTTAGCAGTACAGAAACGAGGCTACACCTTC.